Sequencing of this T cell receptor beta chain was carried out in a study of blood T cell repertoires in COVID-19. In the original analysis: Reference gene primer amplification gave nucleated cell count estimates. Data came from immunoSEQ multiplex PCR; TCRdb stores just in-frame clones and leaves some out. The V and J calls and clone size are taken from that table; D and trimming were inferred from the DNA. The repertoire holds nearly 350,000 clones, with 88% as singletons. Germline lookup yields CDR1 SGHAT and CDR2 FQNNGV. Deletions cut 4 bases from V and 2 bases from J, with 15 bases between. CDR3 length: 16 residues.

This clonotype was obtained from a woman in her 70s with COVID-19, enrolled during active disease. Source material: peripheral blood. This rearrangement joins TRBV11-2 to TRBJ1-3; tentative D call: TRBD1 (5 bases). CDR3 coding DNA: TGTGCCAGCAGCTCAACCTCGCGGGGGGCTGGAAACACCATATATTTT. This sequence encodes CASSSTSRGAGNTIYF.